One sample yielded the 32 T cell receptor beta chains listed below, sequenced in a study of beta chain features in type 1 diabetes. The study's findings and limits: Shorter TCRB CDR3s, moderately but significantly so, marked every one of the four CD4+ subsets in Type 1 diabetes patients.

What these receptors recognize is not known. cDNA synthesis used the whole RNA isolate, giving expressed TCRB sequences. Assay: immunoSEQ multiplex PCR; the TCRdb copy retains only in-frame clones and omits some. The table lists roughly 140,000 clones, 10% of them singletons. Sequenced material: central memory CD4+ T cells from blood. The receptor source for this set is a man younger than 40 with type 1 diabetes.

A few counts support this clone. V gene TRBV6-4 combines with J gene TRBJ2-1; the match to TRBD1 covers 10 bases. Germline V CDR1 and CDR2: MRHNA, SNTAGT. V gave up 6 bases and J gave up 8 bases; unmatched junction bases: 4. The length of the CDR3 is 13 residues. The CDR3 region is CASSRDRGDEQFF. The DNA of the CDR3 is TGTGCCAGCAGCCGGGACAGGGGCGATGAGCAGTTCTTC.

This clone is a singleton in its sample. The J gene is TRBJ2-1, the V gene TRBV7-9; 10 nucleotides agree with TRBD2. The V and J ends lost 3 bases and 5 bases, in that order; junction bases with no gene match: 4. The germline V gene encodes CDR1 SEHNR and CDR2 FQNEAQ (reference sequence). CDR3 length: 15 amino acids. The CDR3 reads CASSFLAGVNNEQFF. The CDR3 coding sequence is TGTGCCAGCAGCTTCCTAGCGGGAGTAAACAATGAGCAGTTCTTC.

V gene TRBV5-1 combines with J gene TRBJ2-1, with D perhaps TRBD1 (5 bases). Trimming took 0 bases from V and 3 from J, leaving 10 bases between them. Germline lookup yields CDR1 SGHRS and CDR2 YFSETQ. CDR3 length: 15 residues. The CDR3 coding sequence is TGCGCCAGCAGCTTGGACCCGACAGACTACAATGAGCAGTTCTTC. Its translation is CASSLDPTDYNEQFF.

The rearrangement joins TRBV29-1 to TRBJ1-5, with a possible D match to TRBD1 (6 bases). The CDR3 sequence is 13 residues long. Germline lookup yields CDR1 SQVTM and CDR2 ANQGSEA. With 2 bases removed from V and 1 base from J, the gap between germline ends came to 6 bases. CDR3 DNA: TGCAGCGTTGAAACAGGGAGCAATCAGCCCCAGCATTTT. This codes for CSVETGSNQPQHF.

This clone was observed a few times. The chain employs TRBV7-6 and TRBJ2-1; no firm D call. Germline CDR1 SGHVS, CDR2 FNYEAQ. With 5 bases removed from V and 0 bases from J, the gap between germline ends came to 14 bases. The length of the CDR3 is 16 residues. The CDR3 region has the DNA TGTGCCAGCAGCCCTCTCAATCCGAGCTCCTACAATGAGCAGTTCTTC. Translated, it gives CASSPLNPSSYNEQFF.

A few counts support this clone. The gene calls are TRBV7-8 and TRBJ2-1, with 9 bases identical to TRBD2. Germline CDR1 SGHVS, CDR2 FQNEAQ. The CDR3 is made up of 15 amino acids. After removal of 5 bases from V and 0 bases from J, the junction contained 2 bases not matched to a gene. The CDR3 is CASSVSGSSYNEQFF. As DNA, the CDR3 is TGTGCCAGCAGCGTTAGCGGGAGCTCCTACAATGAGCAGTTCTTC. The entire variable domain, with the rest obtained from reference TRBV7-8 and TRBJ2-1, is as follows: GAGVSQSPRYKVAKRGQDVALRCDPISGHVSLFWYQQALGQGPEFLTYFQNEAQLDKSGLPSDRFFAERPEGSVSTLKIQRTQQEDSAVYLCASSVSGSSYNEQFFGPGTRLTVL.

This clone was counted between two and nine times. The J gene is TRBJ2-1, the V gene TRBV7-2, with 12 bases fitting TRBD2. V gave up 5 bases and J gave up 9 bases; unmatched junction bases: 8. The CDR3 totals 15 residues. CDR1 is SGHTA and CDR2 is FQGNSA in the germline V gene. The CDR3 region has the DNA TGTGCCAGCAGCATTCGGACTAGCGGGATAGGTGAGCAGTTCTTC. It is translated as CASSIRTSGIGEQFF. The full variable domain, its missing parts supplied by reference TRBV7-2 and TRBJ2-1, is GAGVSQSPSNKVTEKGKDVELRCDPISGHTALYWYRQSLGQGLEFLIYFQGNSAPDKSGLPSDRFSAERTGGSVSTLTIQRTQQEDSAVYLCASSIRTSGIGEQFFGPGTRLTVL.

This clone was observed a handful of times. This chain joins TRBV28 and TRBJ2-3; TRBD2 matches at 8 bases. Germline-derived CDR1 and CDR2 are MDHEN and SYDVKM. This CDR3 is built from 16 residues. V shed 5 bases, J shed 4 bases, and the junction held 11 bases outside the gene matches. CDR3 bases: TGTGCCAGCAGTGGGGGGAGCGGGAGTCTCTCAGATACGCAGTATTTT. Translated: CASSGGSGSLSDTQYF. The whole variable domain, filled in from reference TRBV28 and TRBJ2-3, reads DVKVTQSSRYLVKRTGEKVFLECVQDMDHENMFWYRQDPGLGLRLIYFSYDVKMKEKGDIPEGYSVSREKKERFSLILESASTNQTSMYLCASSGGSGSLSDTQYFGPGTRLTVL.

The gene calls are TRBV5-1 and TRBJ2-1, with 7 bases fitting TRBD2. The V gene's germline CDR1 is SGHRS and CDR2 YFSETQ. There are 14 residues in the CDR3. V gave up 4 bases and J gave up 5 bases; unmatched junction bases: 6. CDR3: CASSGGSGDNEQFF. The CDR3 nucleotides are TGCGCCAGCAGCGGCGGGAGCGGGGACAATGAGCAGTTCTTC.

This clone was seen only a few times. The CDR3 spells CASSQDHRGKETQYF. CDR3 DNA sequence: TGTGCCAGCAGCCAGGACCACAGGGGTAAAGAGACCCAGTACTTC. The chain carries TRBV4-2 and TRBJ2-5; 7 bases are shared with TRBD1. Germline CDR1 LGHNA, CDR2 YNFKEQ. J was trimmed by 3 bases and V by 3 bases; bases with no gene match: 7. The CDR3 is 15 residues long.

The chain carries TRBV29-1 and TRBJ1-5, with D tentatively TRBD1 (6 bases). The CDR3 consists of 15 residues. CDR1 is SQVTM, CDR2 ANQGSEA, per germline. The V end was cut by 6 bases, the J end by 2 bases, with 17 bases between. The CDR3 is CSVLNQTGGNQPQHF. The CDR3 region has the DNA TGCAGCGTCCTTAACCAGACAGGCGGCAATCAGCCCCAGCATTTT.

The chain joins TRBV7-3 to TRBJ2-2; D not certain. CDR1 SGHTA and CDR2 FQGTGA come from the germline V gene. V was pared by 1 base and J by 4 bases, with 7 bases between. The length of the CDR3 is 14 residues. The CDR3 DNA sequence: TGTGCCAGCAGCTTAAGCGGAACCACCGGGGAGCTGTTTTTT. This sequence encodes CASSLSGTTGELFF.

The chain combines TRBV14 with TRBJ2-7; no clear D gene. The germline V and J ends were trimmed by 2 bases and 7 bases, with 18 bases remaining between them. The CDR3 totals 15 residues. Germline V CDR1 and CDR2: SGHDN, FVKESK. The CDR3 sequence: CASSQRGSFGGEQYF. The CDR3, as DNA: TGTGCCAGCAGCCAAAGAGGATCCTTCGGTGGGGAGCAGTACTTC.

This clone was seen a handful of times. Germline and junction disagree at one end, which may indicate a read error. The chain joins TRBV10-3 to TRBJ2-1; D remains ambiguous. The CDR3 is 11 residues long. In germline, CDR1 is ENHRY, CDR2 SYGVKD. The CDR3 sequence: CAIGEANEQFF. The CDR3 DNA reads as TGTGCCATCGGTGAGGCGAATGAGCAGTTCTTC.

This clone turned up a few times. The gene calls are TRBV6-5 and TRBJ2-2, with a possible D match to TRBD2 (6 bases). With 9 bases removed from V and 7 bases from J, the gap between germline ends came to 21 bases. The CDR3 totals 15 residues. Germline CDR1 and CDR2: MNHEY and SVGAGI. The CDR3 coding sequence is TGTGCCAGGGAGACGGGGTCAAGAGCGGGCGGGGAGCTGTTTTTT. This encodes CARETGSRAGGELFF.

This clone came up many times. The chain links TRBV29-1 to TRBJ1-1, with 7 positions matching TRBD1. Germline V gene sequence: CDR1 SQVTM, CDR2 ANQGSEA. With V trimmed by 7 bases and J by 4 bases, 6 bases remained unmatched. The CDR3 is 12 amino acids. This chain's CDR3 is CSGYRGGTEAFF. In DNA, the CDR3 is TGCAGCGGCTACAGGGGTGGCACTGAAGCTTTCTTT.

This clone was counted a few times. CDR3 coding DNA: TGTGCCAGCGGGCTAGCGGGAAGGTCCTACGAGCAGTACTTC. Amino acids: CASGLAGRSYEQYF. This chain uses TRBV7-9 with TRBJ2-7; 9 bases map to TRBD2. The germline gives CDR1 SEHNR, CDR2 FQNEAQ (reference sequence). This CDR3 has 14 amino acids. Unmatched junction bases numbered 6, after V lost 8 bases and J lost 1 base.

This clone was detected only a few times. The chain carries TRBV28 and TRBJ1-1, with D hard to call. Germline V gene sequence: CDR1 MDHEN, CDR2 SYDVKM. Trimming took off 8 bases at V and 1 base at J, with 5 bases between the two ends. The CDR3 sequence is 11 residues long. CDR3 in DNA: TGTGCCAGCCTAACGAACACTGAAGCTTTCTTT. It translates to CASLTNTEAFF.

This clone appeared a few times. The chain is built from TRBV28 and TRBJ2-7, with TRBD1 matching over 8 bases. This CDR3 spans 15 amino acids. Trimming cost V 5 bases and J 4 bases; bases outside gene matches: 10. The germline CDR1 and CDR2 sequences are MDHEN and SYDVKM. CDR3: CASSARTGIRYEQYF. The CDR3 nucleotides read TGTGCCAGCAGTGCCAGGACAGGGATCCGTTACGAGCAGTACTTC. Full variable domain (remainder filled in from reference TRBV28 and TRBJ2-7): DVKVTQSSRYLVKRTGEKVFLECVQDMDHENMFWYRQDPGLGLRLIYFSYDVKMKEKGDIPEGYSVSREKKERFSLILESASTNQTSMYLCASSARTGIRYEQYFGPGTRLTVT.

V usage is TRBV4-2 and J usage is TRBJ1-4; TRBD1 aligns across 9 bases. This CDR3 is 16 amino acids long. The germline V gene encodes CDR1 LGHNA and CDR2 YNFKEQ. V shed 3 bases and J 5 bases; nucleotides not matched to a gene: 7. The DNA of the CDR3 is TGTGCCAGCAGCCAGGGGGACAGGGACCAAAATGAAAAACTGTTTTTT. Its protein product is CASSQGDRDQNEKLFF.

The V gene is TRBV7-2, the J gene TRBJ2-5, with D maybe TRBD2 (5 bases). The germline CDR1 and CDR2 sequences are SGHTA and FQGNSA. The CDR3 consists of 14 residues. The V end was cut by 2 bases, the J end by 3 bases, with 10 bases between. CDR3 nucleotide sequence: TGTGCCAGCAGCTTATGGGAGAGTAAAGAGACCCAGTACTTC. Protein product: CASSLWESKETQYF.

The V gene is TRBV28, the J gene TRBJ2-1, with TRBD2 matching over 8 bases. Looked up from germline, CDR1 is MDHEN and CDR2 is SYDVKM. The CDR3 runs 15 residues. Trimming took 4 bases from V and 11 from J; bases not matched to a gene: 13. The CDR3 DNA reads TGTGCCAGCAGTTCACATACAGGGACTAGGGAAAAGCAGTTCTTC. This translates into CASSSHTGTREKQFF. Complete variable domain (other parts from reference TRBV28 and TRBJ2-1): DVKVTQSSRYLVKRTGEKVFLECVQDMDHENMFWYRQDPGLGLRLIYFSYDVKMKEKGDIPEGYSVSREKKERFSLILESASTNQTSMYLCASSSHTGTREKQFFGPGTRLTVL.

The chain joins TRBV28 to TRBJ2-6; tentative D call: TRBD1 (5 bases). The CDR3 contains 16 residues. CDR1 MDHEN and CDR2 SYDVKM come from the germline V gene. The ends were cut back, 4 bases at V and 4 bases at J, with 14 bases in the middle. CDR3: CASSSSGRGGANVLTF. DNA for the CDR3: TGTGCCAGCAGTTCATCAGGGCGTGGAGGGGCCAACGTCCTGACTTTC.

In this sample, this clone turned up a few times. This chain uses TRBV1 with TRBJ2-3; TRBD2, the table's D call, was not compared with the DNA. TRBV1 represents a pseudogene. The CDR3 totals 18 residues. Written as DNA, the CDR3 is TGCACCAGCAGCCAAGAGGTAGGAGTAGCGGGATACACAGATACGCAGTATTTT. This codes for CTSSQEVGVAGYTDTQYF.

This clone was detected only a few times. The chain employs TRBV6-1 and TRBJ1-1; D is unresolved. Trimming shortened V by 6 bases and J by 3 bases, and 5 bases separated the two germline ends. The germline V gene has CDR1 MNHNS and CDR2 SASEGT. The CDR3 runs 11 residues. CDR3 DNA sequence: TGTGCCAGCAGCCGTTACACTGAAGCTTTCTTT. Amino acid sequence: CASSRYTEAFF.

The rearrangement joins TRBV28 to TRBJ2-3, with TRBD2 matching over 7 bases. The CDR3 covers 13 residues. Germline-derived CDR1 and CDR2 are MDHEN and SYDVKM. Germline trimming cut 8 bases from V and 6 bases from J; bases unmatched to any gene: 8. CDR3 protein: CASGGSGVDTQYF. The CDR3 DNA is TGTGCCAGCGGAGGAAGCGGGGTCGATACGCAGTATTTT.

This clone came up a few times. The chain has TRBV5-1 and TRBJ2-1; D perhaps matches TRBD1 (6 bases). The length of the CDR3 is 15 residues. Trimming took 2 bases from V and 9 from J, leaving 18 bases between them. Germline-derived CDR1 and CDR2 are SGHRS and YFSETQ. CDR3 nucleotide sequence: TGCGCCAGCAGCTTAGCCAAGGGGGATCTGGGTGAGCAGTTCTTC. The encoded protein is CASSLAKGDLGEQFF.

CDR3: CASSYSGRALTGELFF. CDR3 nucleotide sequence: TGCGCCAGCAGCTATAGCGGGAGGGCCCTCACCGGGGAGCTGTTTTTT. The chain combines TRBV5-1 with TRBJ2-2, with 11 bases aligning to TRBD2. The CDR3 is made up of 16 amino acids. CDR1 and CDR2 from the germline V gene are SGHRS and YFSETQ. Losses at the gene ends were 3 bases for V and 4 bases for J; bases not matched to a gene: 5.

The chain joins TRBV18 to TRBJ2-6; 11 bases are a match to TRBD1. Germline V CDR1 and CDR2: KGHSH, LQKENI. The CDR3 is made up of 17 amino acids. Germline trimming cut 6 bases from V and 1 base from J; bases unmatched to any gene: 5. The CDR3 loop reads CASSTDRGRSGANVLTF. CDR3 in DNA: TGTGCCAGCTCGACGGACAGGGGGCGGTCTGGGGCCAACGTCCTGACTTTC.

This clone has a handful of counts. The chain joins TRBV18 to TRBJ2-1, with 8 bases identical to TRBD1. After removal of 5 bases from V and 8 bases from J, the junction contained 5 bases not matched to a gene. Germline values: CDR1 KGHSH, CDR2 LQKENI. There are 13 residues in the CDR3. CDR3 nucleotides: TGTGCCAGCTCAACGCAGGGGGCGGATGAGCAGTTCTTC. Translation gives CASSTQGADEQFF. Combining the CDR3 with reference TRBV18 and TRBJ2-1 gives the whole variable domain NAGVMQNPRHLVRRRGQEARLRCSPMKGHSHVYWYRQLPEEGLKFMVYLQKENIIDESGMPKERFSAEFPKEGPSILRIQQVVRGDSAAYFCASSTQGADEQFFGPGTRLTVL.

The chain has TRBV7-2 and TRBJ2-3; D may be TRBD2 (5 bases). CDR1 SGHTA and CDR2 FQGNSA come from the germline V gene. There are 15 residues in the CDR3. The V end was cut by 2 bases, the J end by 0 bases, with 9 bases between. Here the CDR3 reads CASSLRGISTDTQYF. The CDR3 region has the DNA TGTGCCAGCAGCTTACGAGGGATCAGCACAGATACGCAGTATTTT.

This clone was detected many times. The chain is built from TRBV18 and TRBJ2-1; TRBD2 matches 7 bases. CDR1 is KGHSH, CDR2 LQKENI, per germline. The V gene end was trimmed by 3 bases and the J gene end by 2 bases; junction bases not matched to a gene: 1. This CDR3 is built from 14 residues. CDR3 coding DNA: TGTGCCAGCTCACCCACTAGCGCCTACAATGAGCAGTTCTTC. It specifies CASSPTSAYNEQFF.